Listed below are T cell receptor beta chains from one sample, sequenced in a study of cytomegalovirus exposure and HLA in healthy donors. Assay used: immunoSEQ multiplex PCR; TCRdb lists only in-frame clones, some missing. The sample includes tens of thousands of clones, under 9% seen only once; the top ten take about 2.5%. Sequencing was performed on PBMCs. These receptors came from a man aged 45 to 65 in good health and CMV-seronegative. CDR3s include the opening cysteine and the closing phenylalanine or tryptophan. A D gene is named only where the DNA matches it firmly. The listing skips clone size in some rows; elsewhere it reads once, few, many or a size class.

v_call	j_call	d_call	clone_size	cdr3_aa	cdr3_nt
TRBV7-9	TRBJ2-2	-	few	CASSLGGERAGELFF	TGTGCCAGCAGCTTAGGTGGGGAGAGGGCCGGGGAGCTGTTTTTT
TRBV5-1	TRBJ1-1	TRBD1	few	CASSLGTGVMNTEAFF	TGCGCCAGCAGTTTGGGGACAGGGGTCATGAACACTGAAGCTTTCTTT
TRBV2	TRBJ2-7	-	-	CASRVTAYEQYF	TGTGCCAGCAGGGTGACAGCCTACGAGCAGTACTTC
TRBV28	TRBJ1-5	-	-	CASSPNYPDTNQPQHF	TGTGCCAGCAGCCCGAATTACCCGGACACGAATCAGCCCCAGCATTTT
TRBV9	TRBJ1-4	-	few	CASSKYTGSNEKLFF	TGTGCCAGCAGCAAGTATACAGGGTCCAATGAAAAACTGTTTTTT
TRBV6-5	TRBJ1-5	TRBD1	few	CASSPRTGGTHPQHF	TGTGCCAGCAGTCCTAGGACAGGGGGGACCCATCCCCAGCATTTT
TRBV7-9	TRBJ1-1	-	few	CASSFEGTPGGPAFF	TGTGCCAGCAGCTTCGAAGGGACTCCGGGAGGGCCAGCTTTCTTT
TRBV9	TRBJ2-3	TRBD2	-	CASSPKRTSGGTDTQYF	TGTGCCAGCAGCCCTAAAAGGACTAGCGGGGGCACAGATACGCAGTATTTT
TRBV25-1	TRBJ2-1	-	few	CASSGRGGNNEQFF	TGTGCCAGCAGCGGTCGGGGTGGCAACAATGAGCAGTTCTTC
TRBV2	TRBJ1-6	-	-	CASSLDSLYNSPLHF	TGTGCCAGCAGCCTTGACAGCCTCTATAATTCACCCCTCCACTTT
TRBV28	TRBJ2-2	TRBD2	few	CAIRAGGVTGELFF	TGTGCCATCAGGGCGGGAGGGGTGACCGGGGAGCTGTTTTTT
TRBV6-5	TRBJ2-5	-	few	CASSPFTGYQETQYF	TGTGCCAGCAGTCCCTTTACAGGGTACCAAGAGACCCAGTACTTC
TRBV9	TRBJ1-4	-	few	CASSVASRGNEKLFF	TGTGCCAGCAGCGTAGCGAGTCGGGGGAATGAAAAACTGTTTTTT
TRBV5-1	TRBJ2-7	-	-	CASSLAGQGYEQYF	TGCGCCAGCAGCTTGGCCGGTCAGGGCTACGAGCAGTACTTC
TRBV6-5	TRBJ2-1	TRBD2	few	CASSYSRLAYEQFF	TGTGCCAGCAGTTACTCGAGACTAGCCTATGAGCAGTTCTTC
TRBV27	TRBJ2-5	-	-	CASSSIHRDTQYF	TGTGCCAGCAGTTCGATCCACAGGGATACCCAGTACTTC
TRBV27	TRBJ1-1	-	-	CASSLRSAGQIEAFF	TGTGCCAGCAGTTTAAGGTCAGCCGGACAGATAGAAGCTTTCTTT
TRBV28	TRBJ2-7	-	-	CASSRPRQYF	TGTGCCAGCAGCCGTCCGAGGCAGTACTTC